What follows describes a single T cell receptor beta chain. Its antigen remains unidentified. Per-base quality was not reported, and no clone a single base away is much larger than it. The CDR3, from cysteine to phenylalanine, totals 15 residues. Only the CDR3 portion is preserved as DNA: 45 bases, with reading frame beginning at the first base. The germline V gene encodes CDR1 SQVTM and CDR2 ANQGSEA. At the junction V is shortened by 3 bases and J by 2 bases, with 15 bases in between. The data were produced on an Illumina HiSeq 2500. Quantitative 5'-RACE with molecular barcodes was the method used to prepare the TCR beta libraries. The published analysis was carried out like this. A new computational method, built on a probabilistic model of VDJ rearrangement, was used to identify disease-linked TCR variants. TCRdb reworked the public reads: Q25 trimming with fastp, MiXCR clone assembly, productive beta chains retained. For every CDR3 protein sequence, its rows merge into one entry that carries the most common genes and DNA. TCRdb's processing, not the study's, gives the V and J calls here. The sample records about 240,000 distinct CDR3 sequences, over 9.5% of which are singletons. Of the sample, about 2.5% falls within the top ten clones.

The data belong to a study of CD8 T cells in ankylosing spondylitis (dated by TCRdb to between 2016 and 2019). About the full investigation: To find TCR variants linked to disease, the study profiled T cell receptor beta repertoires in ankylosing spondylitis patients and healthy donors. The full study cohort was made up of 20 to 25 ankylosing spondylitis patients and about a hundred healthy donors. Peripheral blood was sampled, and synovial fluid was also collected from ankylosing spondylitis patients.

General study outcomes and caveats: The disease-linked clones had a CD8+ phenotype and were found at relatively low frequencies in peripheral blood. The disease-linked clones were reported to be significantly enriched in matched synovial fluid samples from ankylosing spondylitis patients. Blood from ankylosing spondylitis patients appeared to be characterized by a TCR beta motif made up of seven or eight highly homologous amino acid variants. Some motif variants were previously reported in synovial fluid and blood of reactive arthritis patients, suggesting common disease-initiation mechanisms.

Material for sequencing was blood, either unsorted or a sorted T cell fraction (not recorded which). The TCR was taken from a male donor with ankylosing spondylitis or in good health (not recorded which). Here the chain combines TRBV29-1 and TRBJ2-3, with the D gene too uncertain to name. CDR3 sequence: CSVDEVGSSTDTQYF. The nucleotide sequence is TGCAGCGTTGATGAGGTCGGCAGCTCCACAGATACGCAGTATTTT.